This T cell receptor beta chain was obtained from a study of blood T cell repertoires in COVID-19. At the level of the study: PBMCs, B-cell-depleted T cells, or T cells provided the cDNA or gDNA that made up the material.

Measured with immunoSEQ multiplex PCR; TCRdb has only the in-frame clones, and not every one. The sample has over 110,000 clones, around 80% seen once. Only one count was recorded for this clone. Germline assignment: CDR1 LNHDA and CDR2 SQIVND (reference sequence). V gave up 4 bases and J gave up 1 base, with 14 bases separating them. The CDR3 extends over 16 amino acids. The source material was peripheral blood. The sequence was collected from a man aged 60 to 75 with acute or convalescent COVID-19. The rearrangement links TRBV19 to TRBJ2-1; TRBD2 is a possible D gene (5 bases). The CDR3 region is CASSTAAVRSYNEQFF. In nucleotides, the CDR3 is TGTGCCAGTAGTACAGCAGCGGTGCGATCCTACAATGAGCAGTTCTTC.